This is a list of T cell receptor beta chains from one sample in a study of radiation and T cells in renal cell carcinoma. Method: immunoSEQ multiplex PCR; TCRdb's copy keeps in-frame clones and lacks some. The sample has roughly 58,000 clones; roughly 80% are singletons. The input for sequencing was blood, taken from a patient whose treatment included radiotherapy and nephrectomy. Every receptor here comes from a man in his fifties or sixties with renal cell carcinoma. CDR3s include the opening cysteine and the closing phenylalanine or tryptophan. The order of the fields is CDR3 DNA, CDR3 protein, D gene, clone size, J gene, V gene. D genes are given only for firm matches. Expanded clones are given a class, and other clones once, few, many or no size at all.

cdr3_nt: TGTGCCAGCCAACTGCCCCCACCCGGAAACACCATATATTTT
cdr3_aa: CASQLPPPGNTIYF
d_call: NA
clone_size: NA
j_call: TRBJ1-3
v_call: TRBV7-9

cdr3_nt: TGTGCCAGCAGACCCGGGACAGGGGGCTTCACAGATACGCAGTATTTT
cdr3_aa: CASRPGTGGFTDTQYF
d_call: TRBD1
clone_size: NA
j_call: TRBJ2-3
v_call: TRBV27

cdr3_nt: TGTGCCAGCACTACCTGGGGGAGTGATGAGCAGTTCTTC
cdr3_aa: CASTTWGSDEQFF
d_call: NA
clone_size: few
j_call: TRBJ2-1
v_call: TRBV7-6

cdr3_nt: TGTGCCTGGAGTGGGCCAGGGCTGACGTACCAAGAGACCCAGTACTTC
cdr3_aa: CAWSGPGLTYQETQYF
d_call: NA
clone_size: NA
j_call: TRBJ2-5
v_call: TRBV30

cdr3_nt: TGTGCCTCCCCCAGCGATGGGGGCGGGTATAATTCACCCCTCCACTTT
cdr3_aa: CASPSDGGGYNSPLHF
d_call: NA
clone_size: NA
j_call: TRBJ1-6
v_call: TRBV30

cdr3_nt: TGTGCCAGCAGTTACTTCGGGACTAGCGGAAGCAATGAGCAGTTCTTC
cdr3_aa: CASSYFGTSGSNEQFF
d_call: TRBD2
clone_size: NA
j_call: TRBJ2-1
v_call: TRBV6-5

cdr3_nt: TGCGCCAGCAGCTTGGGCAGGAACACTGAAGCTTTCTTT
cdr3_aa: CASSLGRNTEAFF
d_call: NA
clone_size: NA
j_call: TRBJ1-1
v_call: TRBV5-1

cdr3_nt: TGCGCCAGCAGCCCAGGACAGGGTAATCAGCCCCAGCATTTT
cdr3_aa: CASSPGQGNQPQHF
d_call: TRBD1
clone_size: NA
j_call: TRBJ1-5
v_call: TRBV5-1

cdr3_nt: TGTGCCAGCAGCGTAGTGGTAGGGCGACAAGAGACCCAGTACTTC
cdr3_aa: CASSVVVGRQETQYF
d_call: NA
clone_size: NA
j_call: TRBJ2-5
v_call: TRBV9

cdr3_nt: TGTGCCTGGAGGATCTATGGGAAATCAGATACGCAGTATTTT
cdr3_aa: CAWRIYGKSDTQYF
d_call: NA
clone_size: NA
j_call: TRBJ2-3
v_call: TRBV30

cdr3_nt: TGTGCCAGTAGTTTCCAGCGGGGGAGCACAGATACGCAGTATTTT
cdr3_aa: CASSFQRGSTDTQYF
d_call: TRBD2
clone_size: few
j_call: TRBJ2-3
v_call: TRBV19

cdr3_nt: TGTGCCAGCAGCTTAGAGGGGACCGGGGAGCTGTTTTTT
cdr3_aa: CASSLEGTGELFF
d_call: NA
clone_size: NA
j_call: TRBJ2-2
v_call: TRBV11-3

cdr3_nt: TGTGCCAGCAGAGTCGGGAGGAACACTGAAGCTTTCTTT
cdr3_aa: CASRVGRNTEAFF
d_call: NA
clone_size: once
j_call: TRBJ1-1
v_call: TRBV7-8

cdr3_nt: TGCGCCAGCAGCCCACAACTTCGTTCACAAGAGACCCAGTACTTC
cdr3_aa: CASSPQLRSQETQYF
d_call: NA
clone_size: NA
j_call: TRBJ2-5
v_call: TRBV4-1

cdr3_nt: TGTGCCAGCAGTTCTCATCAGGGATCTGCGCAGTATTTT
cdr3_aa: CASSSHQGSAQYF
d_call: NA
clone_size: few
j_call: TRBJ2-3
v_call: TRBV14

cdr3_nt: TGCAGCGTTGAAGATAGGCTGTCAGGGGGCACTGAAGCTTTCTTT
cdr3_aa: CSVEDRLSGGTEAFF
d_call: TRBD1
clone_size: NA
j_call: TRBJ1-1
v_call: TRBV29-1

cdr3_nt: TGTGCCAGTAGTCTGGGACAGAACTCCTACAATGAGCAGTTCTTC
cdr3_aa: CASSLGQNSYNEQFF
d_call: TRBD1
clone_size: NA
j_call: TRBJ2-1
v_call: TRBV19

cdr3_nt: TGTGCCAGCAGCATGACTTGGGTTTTCTCTGGGGCCAACGTCCTGACTTTC
cdr3_aa: CASSMTWVFSGANVLTF
d_call: NA
clone_size: few
j_call: TRBJ2-6
v_call: TRBV5-6

cdr3_nt: TGTGCCAGCAGCTTAAACACGGGAGTAAACGCAGATACGCAGTATTTT
cdr3_aa: CASSLNTGVNADTQYF
d_call: NA
clone_size: NA
j_call: TRBJ2-3
v_call: TRBV7-3

cdr3_nt: TGCGCCAGCAGCCAAGTCACCGGGACAGGGAGCTACGAGCAGTACTTC
cdr3_aa: CASSQVTGTGSYEQYF
d_call: TRBD1
clone_size: NA
j_call: TRBJ2-7
v_call: TRBV4-3

cdr3_nt: TGTGCCAGCTCACCACGGGCCGAGATATACGAGCAGTACTTC
cdr3_aa: CASSPRAEIYEQYF
d_call: NA
clone_size: NA
j_call: TRBJ2-7
v_call: TRBV18

cdr3_nt: TGTGCCAGCTCACGGGGGGACAGGGGTATCTATGAGCAGTTCTTC
cdr3_aa: CASSRGDRGIYEQFF
d_call: TRBD1
clone_size: once
j_call: TRBJ2-1
v_call: TRBV18

cdr3_nt: TGTGCCAGCAGCCCCGCTGTCACCGGGGAGCTGTTTTTT
cdr3_aa: CASSPAVTGELFF
d_call: NA
clone_size: NA
j_call: TRBJ2-2
v_call: TRBV5-5

cdr3_nt: TGTGCCAGCAGCCAAACCCAAGGCACCGGGGAGCTGTTTTTT
cdr3_aa: CASSQTQGTGELFF
d_call: NA
clone_size: few
j_call: TRBJ2-2
v_call: TRBV7-3

cdr3_nt: TGTGCCAGCTCACGGACAGTAAACACTGAAGCTTTCTTT
cdr3_aa: CASSRTVNTEAFF
d_call: NA
clone_size: NA
j_call: TRBJ1-1
v_call: TRBV18

cdr3_nt: TGCAGCGTTGGGACTAGCGGGAGAGTAAGTGAGCAGTTCTTC
cdr3_aa: CSVGTSGRVSEQFF
d_call: TRBD2
clone_size: once
j_call: TRBJ2-1
v_call: TRBV29-1

cdr3_nt: TGTGCCAGCTCACCCGACCTAGCGGGAGCGTTTAATACGCAGTATTTT
cdr3_aa: CASSPDLAGAFNTQYF
d_call: TRBD2
clone_size: NA
j_call: TRBJ2-3
v_call: TRBV18

cdr3_nt: TGTGCCAGCAGCCAAGAAGGGGGACAGGCCACTCAAGAGACCCAGTACTTC
cdr3_aa: CASSQEGGQATQETQYF
d_call: TRBD1
clone_size: NA
j_call: TRBJ2-5
v_call: TRBV4-2

cdr3_nt: TGTGCCAGCAGTCCCCAGGGGACAGGGAACACTGAAGCTTTCTTT
cdr3_aa: CASSPQGTGNTEAFF
d_call: TRBD1
clone_size: once
j_call: TRBJ1-1
v_call: TRBV6-1

cdr3_nt: TGTGCCAGCAGCCTAGGGACAGGGGAGGTCCAGTATTTT
cdr3_aa: CASSLGTGEVQYF
d_call: TRBD1
clone_size: NA
j_call: TRBJ2-3
v_call: TRBV14

cdr3_nt: TGTGCCAGCAGCCCCGGACTAACTGAAGCTTTCTTT
cdr3_aa: CASSPGLTEAFF
d_call: NA
clone_size: NA
j_call: TRBJ1-1
v_call: TRBV7-8

cdr3_nt: TGTGCCAGCAGGGCTACCGCTGCAACTAATGAAAAACTGTTTTTT
cdr3_aa: CASRATAATNEKLFF
d_call: NA
clone_size: few
j_call: TRBJ1-4
v_call: TRBV7-9

cdr3_nt: TGTGCCAGCAGCTTCACAGGGCGGGGGGGCTACACCTTC
cdr3_aa: CASSFTGRGGYTF
d_call: NA
clone_size: NA
j_call: TRBJ1-2
v_call: TRBV7-2

cdr3_nt: TGTGCCTGGAGTGGAGGTCAGCCCAATCAGCCCCAGCATTTT
cdr3_aa: CAWSGGQPNQPQHF
d_call: NA
clone_size: few
j_call: TRBJ1-5
v_call: TRBV30

cdr3_nt: TGTGCCAGCAGCCCCGACTTCCGACAGGATAATTCACCCCTCCACTTT
cdr3_aa: CASSPDFRQDNSPLHF
d_call: NA
clone_size: NA
j_call: TRBJ1-6
v_call: TRBV5-5

cdr3_nt: TGTGCCAGCAGCCAGAGTCGAGGTTCGGGGGCCAACGTCCTGACTTTC
cdr3_aa: CASSQSRGSGANVLTF
d_call: NA
clone_size: NA
j_call: TRBJ2-6
v_call: TRBV7-9

cdr3_nt: TGTGCCAGCAGCCCAACCCTACTAGACAATGAGCAGTTCTTC
cdr3_aa: CASSPTLLDNEQFF
d_call: NA
clone_size: once
j_call: TRBJ2-1
v_call: TRBV7-3

cdr3_nt: TGTGCCAGCAGCTTAGCGAGCGGGCTCCCTTTAGCCCTCCACTTT
cdr3_aa: CASSLASGLPLALHF
d_call: NA
clone_size: NA
j_call: TRBJ1-6
v_call: TRBV7-9

cdr3_nt: TGTGCCAGCAGGGGGGGACAGACATCCTATGGCTACACCTTC
cdr3_aa: CASRGGQTSYGYTF
d_call: TRBD1
clone_size: NA
j_call: TRBJ1-2
v_call: TRBV6-5

cdr3_nt: TGTGCCTGGAATCTCAACAGGGACAGGATCTATGGCTACACCTTC
cdr3_aa: CAWNLNRDRIYGYTF
d_call: TRBD1
clone_size: NA
j_call: TRBJ1-2
v_call: TRBV30

cdr3_nt: TGTGCCAGCAGTTTATTTGGGGTGGGCTATGGCTACACCTTC
cdr3_aa: CASSLFGVGYGYTF
d_call: NA
clone_size: once
j_call: TRBJ1-2
v_call: TRBV27

cdr3_nt: TGTGCCAGCAGTCCCGCCGGCTCCATGGACACTGAAGCTTTCTTT
cdr3_aa: CASSPAGSMDTEAFF
d_call: NA
clone_size: NA
j_call: TRBJ1-1
v_call: TRBV25-1

cdr3_nt: TGCGCCAGCAGCGTGGGACAGACCGGGACTAGAGGGGGAGAGACCCAGTACTTC
cdr3_aa: CASSVGQTGTRGGETQYF
d_call: NA
clone_size: NA
j_call: TRBJ2-5
v_call: TRBV5-1

cdr3_nt: TGTGCCAGCAGCTTGGACAGCACAGATACGCAGTATTTT
cdr3_aa: CASSLDSTDTQYF
d_call: NA
clone_size: NA
j_call: TRBJ2-3
v_call: TRBV5-4

cdr3_nt: TGTGCCAGCAGCCAAATGGGACTTCTACGAGCTGGGGCCAACGTCCTGACTTTC
cdr3_aa: CASSQMGLLRAGANVLTF
d_call: NA
clone_size: few
j_call: TRBJ2-6
v_call: TRBV14

cdr3_nt: TGTGCCTGGAGGCACCGGGACAGGGCGTCTAATGAAAAACTGTTTTTT
cdr3_aa: CAWRHRDRASNEKLFF
d_call: TRBD1
clone_size: NA
j_call: TRBJ1-4
v_call: TRBV30

cdr3_nt: TGTGCCAGCAGCTTCGGTCGCCAACACGATGAGCAGTTCTTC
cdr3_aa: CASSFGRQHDEQFF
d_call: NA
clone_size: few
j_call: TRBJ2-1
v_call: TRBV7-2

cdr3_nt: TGTGCCAGCAGCCAAAGCAGGGCAGCCGGGGAGCTGTTTTTT
cdr3_aa: CASSQSRAAGELFF
d_call: NA
clone_size: few
j_call: TRBJ2-2
v_call: TRBV11-3

cdr3_nt: TGTGCCAGCAGCTCCACGACGGCTAGCGGGGGACCTCGCACCTACGAGCAGTACTTC
cdr3_aa: CASSSTTASGGPRTYEQYF
d_call: TRBD2
clone_size: NA
j_call: TRBJ2-7
v_call: TRBV11-2

cdr3_nt: TGTGCCAGCAGTTTAGAGGGGGCCTATGGCTACACCTTC
cdr3_aa: CASSLEGAYGYTF
d_call: TRBD1
clone_size: few
j_call: TRBJ1-2
v_call: TRBV27